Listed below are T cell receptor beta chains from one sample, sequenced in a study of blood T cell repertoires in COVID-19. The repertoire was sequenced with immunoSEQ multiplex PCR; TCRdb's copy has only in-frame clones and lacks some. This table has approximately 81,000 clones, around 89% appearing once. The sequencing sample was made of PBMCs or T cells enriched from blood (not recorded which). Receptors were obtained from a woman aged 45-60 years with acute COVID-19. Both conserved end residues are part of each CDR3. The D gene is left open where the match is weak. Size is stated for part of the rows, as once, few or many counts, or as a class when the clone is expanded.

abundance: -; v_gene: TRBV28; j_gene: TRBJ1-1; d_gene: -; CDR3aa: CASSLGQGYTEAFF; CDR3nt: TGTGCCAGCAGTTTAGGGCAGGGGTACACTGAAGCTTTCTTT
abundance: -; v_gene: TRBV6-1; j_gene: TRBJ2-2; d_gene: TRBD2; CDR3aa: CASSEPRGLAGVTGELFF; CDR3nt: TGTGCCAGCAGTGAACCCCGGGGACTAGCGGGAGTCACCGGGGAGCTGTTTTTT
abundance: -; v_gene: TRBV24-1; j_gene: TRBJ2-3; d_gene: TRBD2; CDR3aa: CATRGRGAGVGDTQYF; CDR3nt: TGTGCCACCAGGGGGAGGGGAGCGGGAGTGGGGGATACGCAGTATTTT
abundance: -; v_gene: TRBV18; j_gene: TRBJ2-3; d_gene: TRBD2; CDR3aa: CASSPLWGSGEDTQYF; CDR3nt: TGTGCCAGCTCACCACTGTGGGGGAGCGGGGAAGATACGCAGTATTTT
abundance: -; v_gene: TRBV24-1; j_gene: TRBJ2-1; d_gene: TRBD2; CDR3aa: CATSDLQGGLNEQFF; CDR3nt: TGTGCCACCAGTGATTTGCAGGGAGGGCTCAATGAGCAGTTCTTC
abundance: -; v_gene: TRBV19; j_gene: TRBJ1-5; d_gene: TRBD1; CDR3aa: CASRSRDRLTHRSNQPQHF; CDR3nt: TGTGCCAGTCGCAGCCGGGACAGATTGACCCACCGCAGCAATCAGCCCCAGCATTTT
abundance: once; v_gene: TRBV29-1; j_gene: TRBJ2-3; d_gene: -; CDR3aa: CSVAGGDTDTQYF; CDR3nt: TGCAGCGTTGCGGGCGGGGACACAGATACGCAGTATTTT
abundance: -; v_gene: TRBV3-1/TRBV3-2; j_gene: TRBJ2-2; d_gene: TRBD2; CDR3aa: CASSQDWTSGRAGGELFF; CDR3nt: TGTGCCAGCAGCCAAGATTGGACTAGCGGGAGGGCTGGCGGGGAGCTGTTTTTT
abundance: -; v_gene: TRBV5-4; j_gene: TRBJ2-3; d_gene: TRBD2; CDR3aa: CASSHPGGTSGSSDTQYF; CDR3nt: TGTGCCAGCAGCCACCCCGGAGGGACTAGCGGGAGTTCAGATACGCAGTATTTT
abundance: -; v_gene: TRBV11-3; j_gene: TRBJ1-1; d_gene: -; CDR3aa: CASSLETVGEAFF; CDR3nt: TGTGCCAGCAGCTTAGAGACAGTTGGTGAAGCTTTCTTT
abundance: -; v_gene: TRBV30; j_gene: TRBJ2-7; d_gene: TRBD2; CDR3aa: CAWSGLAGAYEQYF; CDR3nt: TGTGCCTGGAGTGGACTAGCGGGCGCCTACGAGCAGTACTTC
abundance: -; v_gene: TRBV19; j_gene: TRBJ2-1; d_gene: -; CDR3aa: CASTPQGSVSSYNEQFF; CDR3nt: TGTGCCAGTACCCCGCAGGGAAGCGTGAGCTCCTACAATGAGCAGTTCTTC
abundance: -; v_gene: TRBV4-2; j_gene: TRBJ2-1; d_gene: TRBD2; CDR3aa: CASSSDGTSGSYEQFF; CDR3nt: TGTGCCAGCAGCTCCGATGGGACTAGCGGGAGCTATGAGCAGTTCTTC
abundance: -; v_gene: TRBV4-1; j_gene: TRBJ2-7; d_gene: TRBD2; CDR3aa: CASSHRGLVDEQYF; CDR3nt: TGCGCCAGCAGCCACAGGGGACTAGTCGACGAGCAGTACTTC
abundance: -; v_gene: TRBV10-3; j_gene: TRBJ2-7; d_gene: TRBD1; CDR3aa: CAISARGTGAAEQYF; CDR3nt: TGTGCCATCAGTGCTAGGGGGACAGGGGCCGCCGAGCAGTACTTC
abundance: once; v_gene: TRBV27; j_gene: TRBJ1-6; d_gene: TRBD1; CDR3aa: CASSLLFTGGSSYNSPLHF; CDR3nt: TGTGCCAGCAGTTTACTATTTACAGGGGGGAGCTCCTATAATTCACCCCTCCACTTT
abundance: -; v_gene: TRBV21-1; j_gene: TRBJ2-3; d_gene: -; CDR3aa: CASSKAGLAENTDTQYF; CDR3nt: TGTGCCAGCAGCAAAGCGGGACTAGCGGAGAACACAGATACGCAGTATTTT
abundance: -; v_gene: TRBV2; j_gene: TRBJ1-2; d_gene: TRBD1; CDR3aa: CASSHTRQGIYGYTF; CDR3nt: TGTGCCAGCAGCCACACGAGACAGGGAATCTATGGCTACACCTTC
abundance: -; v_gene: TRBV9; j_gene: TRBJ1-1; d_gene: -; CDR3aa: CASSVASTAMNTEAFF; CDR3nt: TGTGCCAGCAGCGTAGCTAGCACGGCTATGAACACTGAAGCTTTCTTT
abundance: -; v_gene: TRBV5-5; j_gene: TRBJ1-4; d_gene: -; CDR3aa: CASSLRGDRSDEKLFF; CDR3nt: TGTGCCAGCAGCTTGCGCGGCGACCGATCAGATGAAAAACTGTTTTTT
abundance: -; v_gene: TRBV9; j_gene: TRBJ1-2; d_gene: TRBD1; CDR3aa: CASSVQGAYGYTF; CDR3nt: TGTGCCAGCAGCGTACAGGGGGCCTATGGCTACACCTTC
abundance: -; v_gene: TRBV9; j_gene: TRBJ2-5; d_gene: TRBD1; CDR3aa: CASSAGTGGWETQYF; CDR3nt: TGTGCCAGCAGCGCCGGGACAGGTGGCTGGGAGACCCAGTACTTC
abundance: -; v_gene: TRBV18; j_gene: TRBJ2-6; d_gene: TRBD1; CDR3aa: CASSPGQGARGANVLTF; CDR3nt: TGTGCCAGCTCACCAGGACAGGGGGCGCGCGGGGCCAACGTCCTGACTTTC
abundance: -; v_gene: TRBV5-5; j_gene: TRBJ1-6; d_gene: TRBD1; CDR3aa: CASSTGTGGFNSPLHF; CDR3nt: TGTGCCAGCAGCACCGGGACAGGGGGTTTTAATTCACCCCTCCACTTT
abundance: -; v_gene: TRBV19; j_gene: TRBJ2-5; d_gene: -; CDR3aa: CASSMGRAETQYF; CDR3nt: TGTGCCAGTAGTATGGGCAGGGCGGAGACCCAGTACTTC
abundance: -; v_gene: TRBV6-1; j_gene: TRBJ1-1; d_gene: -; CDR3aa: CASSEATYYTEAFF; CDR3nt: TGTGCCAGCAGTGAAGCTACATATTACACTGAAGCTTTCTTT
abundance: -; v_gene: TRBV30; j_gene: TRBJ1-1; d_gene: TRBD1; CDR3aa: CACVRQGGTEAFF; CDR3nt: TGTGCCTGCGTCCGACAGGGTGGAACTGAAGCTTTCTTT
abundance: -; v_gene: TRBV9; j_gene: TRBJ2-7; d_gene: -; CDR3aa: CASSVNPVAPYEQYF; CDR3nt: TGTGCCAGCAGCGTAAACCCCGTGGCTCCCTACGAGCAGTACTTC
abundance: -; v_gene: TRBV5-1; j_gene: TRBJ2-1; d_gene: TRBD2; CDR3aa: CASSLRASGGYNEQFF; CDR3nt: TGCGCCAGCAGCTTGAGGGCTAGCGGGGGATACAATGAGCAGTTCTTC
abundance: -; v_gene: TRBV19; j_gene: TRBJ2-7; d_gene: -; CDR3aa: CASSDLDRDYEQYF; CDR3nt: TGTGCCAGTAGTGATTTAGACCGGGACTACGAGCAGTACTTC
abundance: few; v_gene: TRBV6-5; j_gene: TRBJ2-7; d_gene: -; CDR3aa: CASIRGDREQYF; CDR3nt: TGTGCCAGCATCCGCGGGGACCGCGAGCAGTACTTC
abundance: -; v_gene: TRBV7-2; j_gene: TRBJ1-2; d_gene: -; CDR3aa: CASSLAAPNRAYTF; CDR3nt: TGTGCCAGCAGCTTAGCTGCCCCAAACAGAGCCTACACCTTC
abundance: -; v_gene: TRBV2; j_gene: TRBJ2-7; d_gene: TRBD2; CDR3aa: CASSQGTSGPYEQYF; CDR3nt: TGTGCCAGCAGCCAAGGGACTAGCGGGCCCTACGAGCAGTACTTC
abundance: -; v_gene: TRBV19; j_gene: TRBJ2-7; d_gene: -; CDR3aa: CASSIALTGTSSSGVYEQYF; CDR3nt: TGTGCCAGTAGTATAGCCCTAACCGGGACATCTTCTTCTGGGGTCTACGAGCAGTACTTC
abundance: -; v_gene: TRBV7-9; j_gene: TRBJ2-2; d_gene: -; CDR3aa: CASSSPVAGELFF; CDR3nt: TGTGCCAGCAGCTCCCCGGTTGCCGGGGAGCTGTTTTTT
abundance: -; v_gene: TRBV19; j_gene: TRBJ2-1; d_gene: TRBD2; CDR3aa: CASSISVLAGLGEQFF; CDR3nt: TGTGCCAGTAGTATCTCTGTTCTAGCGGGATTAGGGGAGCAGTTCTTC
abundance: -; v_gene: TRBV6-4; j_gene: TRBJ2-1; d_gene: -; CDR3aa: CASSDQRASYNEQFF; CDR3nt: TGTGCCAGCAGTGACCAGCGGGCATCCTACAATGAGCAGTTCTTC
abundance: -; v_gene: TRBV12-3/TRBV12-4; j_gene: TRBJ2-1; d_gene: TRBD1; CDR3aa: CASSLITGGGQFF; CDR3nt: TGTGCCAGCAGTCTGATCACAGGGGGCGGGCAGTTCTTC
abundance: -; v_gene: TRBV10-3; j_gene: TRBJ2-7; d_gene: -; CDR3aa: CATARDNSYEQYF; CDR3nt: TGTGCCACCGCCCGGGACAACTCCTACGAGCAGTACTTC
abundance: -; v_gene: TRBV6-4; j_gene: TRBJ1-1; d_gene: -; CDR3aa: CASSDPTGEAFF; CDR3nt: TGTGCCAGCAGTGACCCGACAGGTGAAGCTTTCTTT
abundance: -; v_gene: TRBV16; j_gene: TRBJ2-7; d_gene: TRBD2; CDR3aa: CASSQFAGESEQYF; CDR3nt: TGTGCCAGCAGCCAATTTGCGGGAGAGTCCGAGCAGTACTTC
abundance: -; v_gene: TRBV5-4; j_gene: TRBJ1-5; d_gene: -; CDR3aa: CASSLRGFYSNQPQHF; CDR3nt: TGTGCCAGCAGCCTCAGGGGTTTCTATAGCAATCAGCCCCAGCATTTT
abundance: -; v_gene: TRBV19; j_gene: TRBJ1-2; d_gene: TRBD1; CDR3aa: CASSHRGRESYTF; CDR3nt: TGTGCCAGTAGTCACAGGGGAAGGGAAAGCTACACCTTC
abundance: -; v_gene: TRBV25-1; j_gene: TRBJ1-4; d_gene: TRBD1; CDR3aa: CASSGPGGSEKLFF; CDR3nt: TGTGCCAGCAGTGGGCCAGGGGGGAGCGAAAAACTGTTTTTT
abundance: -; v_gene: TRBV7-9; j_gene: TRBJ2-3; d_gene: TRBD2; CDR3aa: CASSFSLAVADTQYF; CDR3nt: TGTGCCAGCAGCTTCTCGCTAGCGGTGGCAGATACGCAGTATTTT
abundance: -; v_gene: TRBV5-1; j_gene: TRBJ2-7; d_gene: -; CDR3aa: CASSLPGSLVNEQYF; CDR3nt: TGCGCCAGCAGCTTACCAGGGTCCCTGGTGAACGAGCAGTACTTC
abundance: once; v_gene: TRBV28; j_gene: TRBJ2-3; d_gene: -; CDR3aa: CASSLSRSSTDTQYF; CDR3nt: TGTGCCAGCAGTTTAAGCAGGTCTAGCACAGATACGCAGTATTTT
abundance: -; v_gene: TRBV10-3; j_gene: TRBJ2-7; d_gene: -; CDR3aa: CAISPGGTVSYEQYF; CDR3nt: TGTGCCATCAGTCCCGGCGGTACCGTCTCCTACGAGCAGTACTTC
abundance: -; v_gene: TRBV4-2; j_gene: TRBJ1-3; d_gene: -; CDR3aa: CASSQEQTSGNTIYF; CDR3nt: TGTGCCAGCAGCCAAGAACAGACCTCTGGAAACACCATATATTTT
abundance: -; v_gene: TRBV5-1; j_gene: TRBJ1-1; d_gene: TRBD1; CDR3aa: CASSLGTVNTEAFF; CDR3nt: TGCGCCAGCAGCCTGGGGACAGTGAACACTGAAGCTTTCTTT
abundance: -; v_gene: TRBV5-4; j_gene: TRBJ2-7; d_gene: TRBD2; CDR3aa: CASSLGPSTSGSYEQYF; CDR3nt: TGTGCCAGCAGCTTGGGGCCCTCGACTAGCGGTTCCTACGAGCAGTACTTC
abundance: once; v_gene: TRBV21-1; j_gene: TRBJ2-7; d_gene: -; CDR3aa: CASRPWDSTYEQYF; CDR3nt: TGTGCCAGCAGGCCCTGGGACTCGACCTACGAGCAGTACTTC